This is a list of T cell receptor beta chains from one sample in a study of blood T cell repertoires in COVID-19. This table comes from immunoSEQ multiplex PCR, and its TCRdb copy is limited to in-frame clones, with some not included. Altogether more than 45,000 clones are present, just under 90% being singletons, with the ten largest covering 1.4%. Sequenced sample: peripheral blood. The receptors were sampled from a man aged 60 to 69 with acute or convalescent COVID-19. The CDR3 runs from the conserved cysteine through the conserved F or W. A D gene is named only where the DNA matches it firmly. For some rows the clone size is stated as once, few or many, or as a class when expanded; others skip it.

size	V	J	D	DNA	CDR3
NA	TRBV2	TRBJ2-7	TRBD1	TGTGCCAGCAGTGATTATGGACAGGGGGCGAAGCAGTACTTC	CASSDYGQGAKQYF
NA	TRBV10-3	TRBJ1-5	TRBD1	TGTGCCATCAGTTTGGATGGGGACAGGAATCAGCCCCAGCATTTT	CAISLDGDRNQPQHF
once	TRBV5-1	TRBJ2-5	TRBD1	TGCGCCAGCAGCCTCGGACAGGACCAAGAGACCCAGTACTTC	CASSLGQDQETQYF
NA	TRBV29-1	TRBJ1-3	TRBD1	TGCAGCGTTGCTGGACAGGGAGACCCTGGAAACACCATATATTTT	CSVAGQGDPGNTIYF
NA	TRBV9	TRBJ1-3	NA	TGTGCCAGCAGCGTAGGGAGGGTTGGAAACACCATATATTTT	CASSVGRVGNTIYF
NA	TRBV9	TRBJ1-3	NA	TGTGCCAGCAGCGTAGTAGACGGTTCGGAGGGCTCTGGAAACACCATATATTTT	CASSVVDGSEGSGNTIYF
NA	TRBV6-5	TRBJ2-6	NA	TGTGCCAGCAGTTACTCGGGCCCTGGGGCCAACGTCCTGACTTTC	CASSYSGPGANVLTF
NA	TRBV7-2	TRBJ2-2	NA	TGTGCCAGCAGCTTAGATTTGCGGTACACCGGGGAGCTGTTTTTT	CASSLDLRYTGELFF
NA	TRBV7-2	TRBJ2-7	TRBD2	TGTGCCAGCAGCCAACCTCTAGCGGGGGGGACCTACGAGCAGTACTTC	CASSQPLAGGTYEQYF
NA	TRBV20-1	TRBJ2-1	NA	TGCAGGGGGGGTGAGCAGTTCTTC	CRGGEQFF
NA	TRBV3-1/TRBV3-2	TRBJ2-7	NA	TGTGCCAGCAGCCTCCCAGGGCGCGAGCAGTACTTC	CASSLPGREQYF
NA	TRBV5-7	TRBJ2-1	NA	TGTGCCAGCAGCTTGGAGGGGAGGTTATGGGATGAGCAGTTCTTC	CASSLEGRLWDEQFF
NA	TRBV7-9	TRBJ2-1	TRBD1	TGTGCCAGCAGCTGGGGACAGGGGGTTGGCGATGAGCAGTTCTTC	CASSWGQGVGDEQFF
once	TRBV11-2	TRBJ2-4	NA	TGTGCCAGCAGCCGGTCCAGGGCCGCCAAAAACATTCAGTACTTC	CASSRSRAAKNIQYF
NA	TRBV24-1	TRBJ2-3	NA	TGTGCCACCAGTGACCCCTCCCCCGCGGTTGATACGCAGTATTTT	CATSDPSPAVDTQYF
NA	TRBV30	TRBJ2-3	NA	TGTGCCTGGAGTGTAAGAAGAGGAGGAGATACGCAGTATTTT	CAWSVRRGGDTQYF
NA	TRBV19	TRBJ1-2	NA	TGTGCCAGTAGTATGGGGGGGGGAGCGGTTCTTCATGGCTACACCTTC	CASSMGGGAVLHGYTF
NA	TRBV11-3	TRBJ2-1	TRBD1	TGTGCCAGCAGCTTAGATAGGGGGCTTGAGCAGTTCTTC	CASSLDRGLEQFF
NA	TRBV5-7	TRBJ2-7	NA	TGTGCCAGCAGCTTGCATTACGAGCAGTACTTC	CASSLHYEQYF
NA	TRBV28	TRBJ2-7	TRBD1	TGTGCCAGCAGTTTAAATAAATTGGGACAGGGTTTCGAGCAGTACTTC	CASSLNKLGQGFEQYF
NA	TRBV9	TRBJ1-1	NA	TGTGCCAGCAGCCGAGGACCGCAGAGGGTGAACACTGAAGCTTTCTTT	CASSRGPQRVNTEAFF
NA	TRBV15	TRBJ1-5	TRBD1	TGTGCCACCAGCAGAGAACAGGGGATACTCAATCAGCCCCAGCATTTT	CATSREQGILNQPQHF
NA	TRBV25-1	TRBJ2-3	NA	TGTGCCAGCAGCGACGGGAGCAGTCGTTACACAGATACGCAGTATTTT	CASSDGSSRYTDTQYF
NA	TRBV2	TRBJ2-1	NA	TGTGCCAGCACCCCGGGGATTAGCCTCAATGAGCAGTTCTTC	CASTPGISLNEQFF
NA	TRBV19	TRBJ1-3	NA	TGTGCCAGTAGTCCGGGGACAAGTGGAAACACCATATATTTT	CASSPGTSGNTIYF
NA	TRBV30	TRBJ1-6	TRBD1	TGTGCCTGGAGTCCACGGACAGGGCCAGGATCACCCCTCCACTTT	CAWSPRTGPGSPLHF
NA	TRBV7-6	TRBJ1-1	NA	TGTGCCAGCAGCTTAGACGGGGATGTGAACACTGAAGCTTTCTTT	CASSLDGDVNTEAFF
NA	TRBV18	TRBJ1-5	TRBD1	TGTGCCAGCTCACCGTCCAGGGGGCAGAATCAGCCCCAGCATTTT	CASSPSRGQNQPQHF
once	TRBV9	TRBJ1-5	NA	TGTGCCAGCAGCGTTGGAGGGCGGAGCAATCAGCCCCAGCATTTT	CASSVGGRSNQPQHF
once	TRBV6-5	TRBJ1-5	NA	TGTGCCAGCAGTTACTCGGGCGCGCTAGCGGATCAGCCCCAGCATTTT	CASSYSGALADQPQHF
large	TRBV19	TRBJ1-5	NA	TGTGCCAGCGACACCCGAGATAGCAATCAGCCCCAGCATTTT	CASDTRDSNQPQHF
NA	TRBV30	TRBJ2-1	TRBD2	TGTGCCTGGAGTGCCCTGGGACTAGCGGGAGGAAAGAATGAGCAGTTCTTC	CAWSALGLAGGKNEQFF
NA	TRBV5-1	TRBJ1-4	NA	TGCGCCAGCTCCAGCCAGGGTTATGGCGAAAAACTGTTTTTT	CASSSQGYGEKLFF
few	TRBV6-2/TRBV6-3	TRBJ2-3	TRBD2	TGTGCCAGCAGCAAGCGACTAGCGGGAGATGGCACAGATACGCAGTATTTT	CASSKRLAGDGTDTQYF
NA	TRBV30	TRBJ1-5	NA	TGTGCCTGGAGATCAGGGCTGGGACAGCCCCAGCATTTT	CAWRSGLGQPQHF
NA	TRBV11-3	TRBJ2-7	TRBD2	TGTGCCAGCAGCCCAAGACTAGCGGGAGTGGGGTACGAGCAGTACTTC	CASSPRLAGVGYEQYF
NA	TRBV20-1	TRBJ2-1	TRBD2	TGCAGTGCTAGTCGTCTAGCGGGACGGAGCTCCTACAATGAGCAGTTCTTC	CSASRLAGRSSYNEQFF
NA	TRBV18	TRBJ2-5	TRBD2	TGTGCCAGCTCACCGGGGACTAGCGGCCAAGAGACCCAGTACTTC	CASSPGTSGQETQYF
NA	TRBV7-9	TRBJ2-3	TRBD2	TGTGCCAGCAGCTTATCGGGACTAGCGGGATCCACAGATACGCAGTATTTT	CASSLSGLAGSTDTQYF
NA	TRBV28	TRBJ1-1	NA	TGTGCCAGCAGTCTACAGGGGAACACTGAAGCTTTCTTT	CASSLQGNTEAFF
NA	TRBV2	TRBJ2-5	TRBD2	TGTGCCAGCACTCGTGAAGCAGCGGGAATCGTGACCCAGTACTTC	CASTREAAGIVTQYF
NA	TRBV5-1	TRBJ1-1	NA	TGCGCCAGCAGCTTGGCTGTCGACTCCGAAGCTTTCTTT	CASSLAVDSEAFF
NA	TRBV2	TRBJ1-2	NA	TGTGCCAGCAGCTCAGGGTCCTATGGCTACACCTTC	CASSSGSYGYTF
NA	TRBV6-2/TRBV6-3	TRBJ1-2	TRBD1	TGTGCCAGCAGTACTCTACAGGGGCACTATGGCTACACCTTC	CASSTLQGHYGYTF
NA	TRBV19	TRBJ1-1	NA	TGTGCCAGTAGTGGTTCGGTCACTGAAGCTTTCTTT	CASSGSVTEAFF